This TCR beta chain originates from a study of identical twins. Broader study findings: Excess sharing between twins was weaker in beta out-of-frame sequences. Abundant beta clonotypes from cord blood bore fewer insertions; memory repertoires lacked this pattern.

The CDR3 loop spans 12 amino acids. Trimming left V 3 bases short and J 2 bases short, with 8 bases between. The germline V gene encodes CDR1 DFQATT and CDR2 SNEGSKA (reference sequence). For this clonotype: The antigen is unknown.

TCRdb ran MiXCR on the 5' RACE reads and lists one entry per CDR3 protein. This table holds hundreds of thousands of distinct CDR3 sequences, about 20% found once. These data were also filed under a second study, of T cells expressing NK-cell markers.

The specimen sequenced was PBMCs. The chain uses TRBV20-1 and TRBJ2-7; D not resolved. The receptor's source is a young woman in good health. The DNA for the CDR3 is TGCAGTGCTAGCCCAGTTACCTACGAGCAGTACTTC. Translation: CSASPVTYEQYF.